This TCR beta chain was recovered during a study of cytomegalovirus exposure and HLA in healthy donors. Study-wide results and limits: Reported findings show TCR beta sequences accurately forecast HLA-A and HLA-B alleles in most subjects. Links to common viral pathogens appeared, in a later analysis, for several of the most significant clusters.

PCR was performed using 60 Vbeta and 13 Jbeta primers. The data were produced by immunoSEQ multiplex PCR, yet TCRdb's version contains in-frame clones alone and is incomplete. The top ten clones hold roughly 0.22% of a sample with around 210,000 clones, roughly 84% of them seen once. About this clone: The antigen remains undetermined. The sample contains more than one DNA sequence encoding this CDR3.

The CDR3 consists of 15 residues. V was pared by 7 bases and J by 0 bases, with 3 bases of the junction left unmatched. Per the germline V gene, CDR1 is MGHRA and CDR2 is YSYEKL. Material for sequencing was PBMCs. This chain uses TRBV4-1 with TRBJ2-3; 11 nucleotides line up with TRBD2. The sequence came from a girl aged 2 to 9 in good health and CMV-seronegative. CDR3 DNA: TGCGCCAGCACGCCTAGCGGGAGGAGCACAGATACGCAGTATTTT. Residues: CASTPSGRSTDTQYF.